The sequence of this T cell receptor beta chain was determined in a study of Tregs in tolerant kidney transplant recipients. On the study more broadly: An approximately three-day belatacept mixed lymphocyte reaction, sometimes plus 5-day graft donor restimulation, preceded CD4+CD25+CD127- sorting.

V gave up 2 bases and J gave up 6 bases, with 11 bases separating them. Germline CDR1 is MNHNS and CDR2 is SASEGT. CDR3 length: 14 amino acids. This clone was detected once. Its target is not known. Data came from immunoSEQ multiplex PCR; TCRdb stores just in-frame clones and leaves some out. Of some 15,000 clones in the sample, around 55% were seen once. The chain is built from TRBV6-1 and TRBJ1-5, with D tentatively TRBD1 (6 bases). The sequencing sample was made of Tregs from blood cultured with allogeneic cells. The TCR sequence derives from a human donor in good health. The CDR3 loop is CASSESGAFQPQHF. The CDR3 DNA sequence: TGTGCCAGCAGTGAATCGGGGGCCTTTCAGCCCCAGCATTTT.